This TCR beta chain was captured by sequencing in a study of CD8 T cells in Susac syndrome. An amount of RNA that ranged from about 0.45 to 1 ug was reverse transcribed with random hexamers. TCRdb ran MiXCR on the immunoSEQ multiplex PCR reads and lists one entry per CDR3 protein. In the table there are approximately 70,000 distinct CDR3 sequences, 96% of which are singletons. In germline, CDR1 is SNHLY, CDR2 FYNNEI. The CDR3 has 15 amino acids. The V and J ends lost 2 bases and 3 bases respectively, with 11 bases between them. This sequence originates from a human donor with multiple sclerosis. Material for sequencing was CD4+ T cells from PBMCs. The chain recombines TRBV2 with TRBJ1-5; D is ambiguous. The CDR3 DNA sequence: TGTGCCAGCAGTGAAATGGGCCAGGACAATCAGCCCCAGCATTTT. This gives the protein CASSEMGQDNQPQHF. Drawing the rest from reference TRBV2 and TRBJ1-5, the complete variable domain is EPEVTQTPSHQVTQMGQEVILRCVPISNHLYFYWYRQILGQKVEFLVSFYNNEISEKSEIFDDQFSVERPDGSNFTLKIRSTKLEDSAMYFCASSEMGQDNQPQHFGDGTRLSIL.